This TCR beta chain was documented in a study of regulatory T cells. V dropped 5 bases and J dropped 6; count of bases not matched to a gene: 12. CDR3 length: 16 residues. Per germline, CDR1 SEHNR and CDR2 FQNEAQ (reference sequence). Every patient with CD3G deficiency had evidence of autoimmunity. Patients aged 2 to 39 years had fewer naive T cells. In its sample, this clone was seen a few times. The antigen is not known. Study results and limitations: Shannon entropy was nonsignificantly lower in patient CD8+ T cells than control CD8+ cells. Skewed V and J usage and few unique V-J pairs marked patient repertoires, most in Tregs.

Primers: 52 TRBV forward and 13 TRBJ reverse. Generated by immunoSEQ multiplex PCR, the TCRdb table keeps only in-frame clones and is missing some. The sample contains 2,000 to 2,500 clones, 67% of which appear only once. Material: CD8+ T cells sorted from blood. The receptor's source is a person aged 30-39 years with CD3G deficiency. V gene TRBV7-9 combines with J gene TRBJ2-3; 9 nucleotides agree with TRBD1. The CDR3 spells CASSPGTGKTVDTQYF. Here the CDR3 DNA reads TGTGCCAGCAGCCCCGGGACAGGGAAGACAGTCGATACGCAGTATTTT.